These T cell receptor beta chains were read from a single sample in a study of CD8 T cells in Susac syndrome. TCRdb reanalysed the immunoSEQ multiplex PCR reads using MiXCR and keeps one entry per CDR3 protein. Among around 53,000 distinct CDR3 sequences listed, approximately 95% were seen once. Sequenced input: CD8+ T cells from PBMCs. All receptors come from a human donor with Susac syndrome. Both conserved end residues are part of each CDR3. The D gene is left open where the match is weak. A row's size may be missing; if present it is once, few, many or a size class.

v_call,d_call,j_call,clone_size,cdr3_nt,cdr3_aa
TRBV30,-,TRBJ2-2,-,TGTGCCTGGAGGGGGATCGGTACCGGGGAGCTGTTTTTT,CAWRGIGTGELFF
TRBV20-1,-,TRBJ2-1,-,TGCAGTGCTCGAGCGGTGGGGGCGGGCAATGAGCAGTTCTTC,CSARAVGAGNEQFF
TRBV3-1,-,TRBJ2-4,-,TGTGCCAGCAGCCAAGAGTTGGGGGTATTGGGGAAAAACATTCAGTACTTC,CASSQELGVLGKNIQYF
TRBV16,-,TRBJ2-3,-,TGTGCCAGCAGCCCCCGACAGAGCACAGATACGCAGTATTTT,CASSPRQSTDTQYF
TRBV2,-,TRBJ2-1,-,TGTGCCAGCACGATTGAGCAGTTCTTC,CASTIEQFF
TRBV27,-,TRBJ2-7,-,TGTGCCAGCAGTTTAAGGTACAGCTACGAGCAGTACTTC,CASSLRYSYEQYF
TRBV6-4,-,TRBJ2-7,-,TGTGCCAGGGAGGGTTCCTGCGAGCAGTACTTC,CAREGSCEQYF
TRBV7-9,-,TRBJ2-7,-,TGTGCCAGCAGCTCTACCTACGAGCAGTACTTC,CASSSTYEQYF
TRBV20-1,-,TRBJ1-5,-,TGCAGTGCCTGGGGCCAGGGCCCTACCAATCAGCCCCAGCATTTT,CSAWGQGPTNQPQHF
TRBV20-1,TRBD2,TRBJ2-2,-,TGCAGTGCTAGCCGTGGACTAGCGGGGGCCCCGAACACCGGGGAGCTGTTTTTT,CSASRGLAGAPNTGELFF
TRBV14,-,TRBJ2-1,once,TGTGCCAGCAGCCACAGCGGAAGCTACAATGAGCAGTTCTTC,CASSHSGSYNEQFF
TRBV15,-,TRBJ2-3,-,TGTGCCACCAGCCGCGAACCTCCGAGGACTCACACAGATACGCAGTATTTT,CATSREPPRTHTDTQYF
TRBV4-2,TRBD1,TRBJ1-5,-,TGTGCCAGCAGCGACAGGGGACAGCCCCAGCATTTT,CASSDRGQPQHF
TRBV7-9,-,TRBJ2-2,-,TGTGCCAGCAGGGAAGGAGGGGGTTTCACCGGGGAGCTGTTTTTT,CASREGGGFTGELFF
TRBV7-3,-,TRBJ2-2,-,TGTGCCAGCAGCTATAGTCAGGGCGACACCGGGGAGCTGTTTTTT,CASSYSQGDTGELFF
TRBV12-3/TRBV12-4,-,TRBJ1-1,-,TGTGCCAGCAGTCTGTTAGGGCCCAGTAACACTGAAGCTTTCTTT,CASSLLGPSNTEAFF
TRBV12-3/TRBV12-4,-,TRBJ2-5,-,TGTGCCAGCAGTTTGTTGCCCCTCGGGGTGTCGGGGGAGACCCAGTACTTC,CASSLLPLGVSGETQYF
TRBV7-2,-,TRBJ1-2,once,TGTGCCAGCAGCAGCCCGGGACAAGCTAACTATGGCTACACCTTC,CASSSPGQANYGYTF
TRBV14,-,TRBJ2-5,-,TGTGCCAGCAGCCAAGACGGGGGATTTTCGGAGACCCAGTACTTC,CASSQDGGFSETQYF
TRBV2,-,TRBJ1-1,-,TGTGCCAGCAGGGCAGGCAGGGCGAACACTGAAGCTTTCTTT,CASRAGRANTEAFF